This T cell receptor beta chain appears in the sequencing data of a study of identical twins (dated by TCRdb to 2016 to 2018). For context, the study as a whole: To test whether fetal clonotypes persist, the study used deep sequencing on TCR alpha and beta repertoires from monozygotic twins, unrelated adults of various ages, and cord blood. To rule out contamination, the twin experiments were replicated at different times with different library preparation protocols. General findings and caveats noted by the study authors: Out-of-frame TCR alpha sharing in monozygotic twins was systematically underestimated by recombination models, whereas sharing between unrelated individuals was in agreement with the recombination models. A weaker excess of twin sharing was found in beta out-of-frame sequences because the signal-to-noise ratio was lowered by fewer shared sequences. Abundant cord blood beta clonotypes carried fewer insertions; young adult naive repertoires showed a weaker similar trend, while memory repertoires showed none. Invariant T cells such as MAIT and iNKT could partly confound zero-insertion analyses, although diverse VJ usage argued against such confounding for most clonotypes. Conclusions relied on cross-sectional statistical analysis, since the same donors could not be followed over many years. Compared with coincidental sharing between unrelated individuals, out-of-frame TCR alpha sequences shared between twins had an excess of sequences with low generation probability.

Every donor in the study was a healthy Caucasian. Three pairs of female monozygotic twins, all aged roughly 18 to 30 years, made up the twin cohort. RNA for TCR libraries was isolated from peripheral blood mononuclear cells. Preparation of the library involved 5' RACE. Instrument used: Illumina HiSeq 2000. A universal primer binding site was added through template switching, and the final cDNA carried a unique molecular identifier so that TCR cDNA molecules could be counted accurately. First-strand cDNA for TCR alpha and beta chains was synthesized from specific primers in the conserved constant-segment region. Each cDNA library was double barcoded, with a SMART-Mk sample barcode plus Illumina barcodes, to control for contamination. Two successive PCR steps introduced TruSeq adapter sequences along with Illumina sample barcodes. Sequencing of the TCR alpha and beta cDNA libraries was done on the Illumina HiSeq platform using custom primers. In the original analysis: Unique molecular identifiers were extracted from raw reads with MiGEC, and CDR3 positions were determined with MiXCR. Recombination models were inferred per individual with the repgenHMM and IGoR tools using an EM algorithm. The tcR package in R was used for shared clonotype analysis, with sharing normalized by the product of cloneset sizes. To study raw recombination without the effects of thymic and clonal selection, out-of-frame nonproductive sequences were analyzed. TCRdb itself trimmed the public reads at Q25 with fastp, ran MiXCR and retained productive beta chains. Rows with one shared CDR3 protein collapse into an entry with the most common genes and DNA. TCRdb's processing, not the authors' own work, is the source of the V and J calls. The sample table records about 700,000 distinct CDR3 sequences; 8.6% of these occur just once. Approximately 0.94% of the sample comes from the top ten.

This clonotype was observed many times. Its antigen is unknown. Base qualities are missing; no much larger clone stands one base away. Including the terminal cysteine and phenylalanine, the CDR3 comprises 14 residues. Of all the DNA, just the CDR3 is kept, 42 bases in frame from base 1. Per the germline V gene, ENHRY is the CDR1 and SYGVKD is the CDR2. For this chain, trimming is 7 bases at the V end and 4 bases at the J end, and the number of junction bases without a gene match is 6. The same sample was also studied in work on yellow fever vaccine responses in identical twins. Drawing on the second study: The authors reported that the T cell response to vaccination in identical twins appeared partly convergent and partly personalized. Focusing on identical twins, the study followed the T cell clones that responded to the vaccine, and did so with precision.

The clonotype originates from a woman aged 18-29 years in good health. The sample consisted of PBMCs. The rearrangement combines TRBV10-3 with TRBJ2-7; 11 bases in between match TRBD1. The CDR3 amino acid sequence is: CAIKQGTGGYEQYF. DNA sequence: TGTGCCATCAAGCAAGGGACAGGGGGATACGAGCAGTACTTC.